The 10 T cell receptor beta chains reported below all come from one sample, sequenced in a study of blood T cell repertoires in COVID-19. Using immunoSEQ multiplex PCR, the repertoire was profiled, and TCRdb retains in-frame clones only, with some absent. The data show 450,000 or so clones, about 90% seen once. The sequencing sample was made of PBMCs or T cells enriched from blood (not recorded which). The source of these receptors is a man in his late teens or twenties who had recovered from COVID-19.

The chain has TRBV11-2 and TRBJ2-2, with D tentatively TRBD1 (5 bases). Trimming pared 1 base from V and 0 bases from J, leaving 6 bases between. The CDR3 totals 15 residues. CDR1 SGHAT and CDR2 FQNNGV come from the germline V gene. The CDR3 protein is CASSLAGTNTGELFF. The CDR3 bases are TGTGCCAGCAGCTTAGCAGGGACGAACACCGGGGAGCTGTTTTTT.

The chain has TRBV28 and TRBJ2-5, with D perhaps TRBD1 (5 bases). CDR1 and CDR2 (germline): MDHEN, SYDVKM. V was trimmed by 5 bases and J by 4 bases, leaving 17 bases between them. CDR3 length: 15 residues. The CDR3 DNA sequence: TGTGCCAGCAGTCCTAGATCAGGGTTCCTAGAGACCCAGTACTTC. This gives the protein CASSPRSGFLETQYF.

The gene calls are TRBV19 and TRBJ2-5, with 13 bases aligning to TRBD2. The CDR3 has 17 residues. Germline V gene sequence: CDR1 LNHDA, CDR2 SQIVND (reference sequence). The junction had 8 bases not matched to a gene; V was cut back by 4 bases and J by 3 bases. CDR3: CASSRGPGLAGEETQYF. DNA of the CDR3: TGTGCCAGTAGTAGGGGGCCTGGACTAGCGGGGGAAGAGACCCAGTACTTC.

V gene TRBV12-2 combines with J gene TRBJ2-1; the table gives TRBD2 as D, unverified against the DNA. TRBV12-2 is a known pseudogene. The CDR3 runs to 24 residues. The CDR3 DNA reads as TGTGCAAGTCGTTTTGAGGGAAGGGTTTGTATTTCTTACCGGGTAGCGGGAGGCGGGGATGAGCAGTTCTTC. Its translation: CASRFEGRVCISYRVAGGGDEQFF.

This sequence joins TRBV13 and TRBJ1-3, with a tentative D call TRBD1 (5 bases). Germline V lookup: CDR1 PRHDT, CDR2 FYEKMQ (reference sequence). V lost 3 bases and J 0 bases, leaving 12 bases between the germline ends. The CDR3 runs to 16 residues. The CDR3 DNA reads TGTGCCAGCAGCTTGAGGCGAGACAGCTCTGGAAACACCATATATTTT. Translation: CASSLRRDSSGNTIYF.

The chain uses TRBV7-9 and TRBJ1-3; 9 bases agree with TRBD1. The junction had 9 bases not matched to a gene; V was cut back by 5 bases and J by 1 base. Germline V CDR1 and CDR2: SEHNR, FQNEAQ (reference sequence). The CDR3 is 17 amino acids. This CDR3 is CASSPRRDRVSGNTIYF. CDR3 nucleotides: TGTGCCAGCAGCCCCCGACGGGACAGGGTGTCTGGAAACACCATATATTTT. Drawing the rest from reference TRBV7-9 and TRBJ1-3, the complete variable domain is DTGVSQNPRHKITKRGQNVTFRCDPISEHNRLYWYRQTLGQGPEFLTYFQNEAQLEKSRLLSDRFSAERPKGSFSTLEIQRTEQGDSAMYLCASSPRRDRVSGNTIYFGEGSWLTVV.

This clone has only one observation. The chain's CDR3 is CASSQPFDRVTGELFF. The DNA of the CDR3 is TGTGCCAGCAGCCAGCCCTTCGACAGGGTCACCGGGGAGCTGTTTTTT. The chain combines TRBV5-5 with TRBJ2-2, with 7 positions matching TRBD1. The CDR3 runs to 16 residues. Losses at the gene ends were 4 bases for V and 4 bases for J; bases not matched to a gene: 10. CDR1 is SGHKS and CDR2 is YYEKEE in the germline V gene (reference sequence).

This chain uses TRBV13 with TRBJ1-3; 7 bases agree with TRBD1. The V and J ends lost 3 bases and 2 bases, in that order; junction bases with no gene match: 4. The CDR3 has 15 residues. CDR1 is PRHDT and CDR2 is FYEKMQ in the germline V gene (reference sequence). For the CDR3, the DNA is TGTGCCAGCAGCTTGGGACAGCATACTGGAAACACCATATATTTT. It yields the protein CASSLGQHTGNTIYF.

In this sample, this clone turned up once. The rearrangement joins TRBV13 to TRBJ1-2; 8 bases are a match to TRBD1. Germline V gene sequence: CDR1 PRHDT, CDR2 FYEKMQ (reference sequence). V dropped 5 bases and J dropped 0; count of bases not matched to a gene: 5. CDR3 length: 15 residues. This CDR3 is CASSPGTGANYGYTF. The CDR3 region has the DNA TGTGCCAGCAGCCCAGGGACAGGAGCTAACTATGGCTACACCTTC. Looking up the rest from reference TRBV13 and TRBJ1-2 gives the full variable domain: AAGVIQSPRHLIKEKRETATLKCYPIPRHDTVYWYQQGPGQDPQFLISFYEKMQSDKGSIPDRFSAQQFSDYHSELNMSSLELGDSALYFCASSPGTGANYGYTFGSGTRLTVV.

For this clone: Other DNA variants within this sample encode the same CDR3. The rearrangement uses TRBV28 and TRBJ1-1, with 10 positions matching TRBD1. With V trimmed by 3 bases and J by 5 bases, 3 bases remained unmatched. Germline CDR1 MDHEN, CDR2 SYDVKM. The CDR3 extends over 14 amino acids. The CDR3: CASSLTGGNTEAFF. CDR3 bases: TGTGCCAGCAGTTTGACAGGGGGCAATACTGAAGCTTTCTTT. The full variable domain, in which reference TRBV28 and TRBJ1-1 provide the parts outside the CDR3, is DVKVTQSSRYLVKRTGEKVFLECVQDMDHENMFWYRQDPGLGLRLIYFSYDVKMKEKGDIPEGYSVSREKKERFSLILESASTNQTSMYLCASSLTGGNTEAFFGQGTRLTVV.